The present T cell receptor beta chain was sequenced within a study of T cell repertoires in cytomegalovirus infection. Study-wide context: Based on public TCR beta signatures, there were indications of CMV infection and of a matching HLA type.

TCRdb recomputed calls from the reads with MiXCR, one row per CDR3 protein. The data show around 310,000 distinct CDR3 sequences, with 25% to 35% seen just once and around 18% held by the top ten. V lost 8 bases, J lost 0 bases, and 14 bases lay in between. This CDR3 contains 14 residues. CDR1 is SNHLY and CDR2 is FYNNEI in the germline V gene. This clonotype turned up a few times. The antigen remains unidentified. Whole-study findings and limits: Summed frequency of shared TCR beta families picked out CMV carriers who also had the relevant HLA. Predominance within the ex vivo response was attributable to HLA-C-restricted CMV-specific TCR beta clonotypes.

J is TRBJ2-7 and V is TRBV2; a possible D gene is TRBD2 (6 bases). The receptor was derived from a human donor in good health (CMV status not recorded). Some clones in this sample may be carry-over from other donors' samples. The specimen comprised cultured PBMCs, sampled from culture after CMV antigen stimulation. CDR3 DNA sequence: TGTGCCAGCGCGGGGTACATATCCTCCTACGAGCAGTACTTC. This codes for CASAGYISSYEQYF.